This T cell receptor beta chain comes out of a study of blood T cell repertoires in COVID-19. Some clones are missing from TCRdb's copy, which holds only in-frame ones; the method was immunoSEQ multiplex PCR. Of approximately 65,000 clones in the sample, 65% to 80% were seen once. The V gene's germline CDR1 is SGHNT and CDR2 YYREEE (reference sequence). J lost 4 bases, V lost 4 bases, and 18 bases had no gene match. This CDR3 contains 18 residues. Sample: peripheral blood. This receptor was taken from a human donor in a cohort sampled during active COVID-19. The chain combines TRBV5-4 with TRBJ2-3, with 7 nucleotides matching TRBD1. The CDR3 nucleotides are TGTGCCAGCAGCCCTGGAAAAGGGCCAGGGGGTGGCGCAGATACGCAGTATTTT. This codes for CASSPGKGPGGGADTQYF.